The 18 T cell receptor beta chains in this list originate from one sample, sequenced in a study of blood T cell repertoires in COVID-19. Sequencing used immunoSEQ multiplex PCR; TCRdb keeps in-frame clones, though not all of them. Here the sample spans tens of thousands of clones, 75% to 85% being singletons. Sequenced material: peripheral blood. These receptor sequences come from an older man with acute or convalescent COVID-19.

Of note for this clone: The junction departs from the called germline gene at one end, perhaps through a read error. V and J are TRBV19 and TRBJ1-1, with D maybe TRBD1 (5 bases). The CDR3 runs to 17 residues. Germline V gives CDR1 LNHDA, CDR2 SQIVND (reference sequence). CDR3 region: CPSSTPGGGLGNTEAFF. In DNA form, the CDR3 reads TGTCCCAGTAGTACCCCGGGGGGGGGACTCGGGAACACTGAAGCTTTCTTT.

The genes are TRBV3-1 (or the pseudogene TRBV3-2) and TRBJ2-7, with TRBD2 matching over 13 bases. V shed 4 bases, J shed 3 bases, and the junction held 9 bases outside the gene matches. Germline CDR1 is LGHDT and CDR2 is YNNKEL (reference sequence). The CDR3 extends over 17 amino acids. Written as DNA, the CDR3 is TGTGCCAGCAGCCTGACGGGACTAGCGGGGTGGAGCTACGAGCAGTACTTC. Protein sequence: CASSLTGLAGWSYEQYF.

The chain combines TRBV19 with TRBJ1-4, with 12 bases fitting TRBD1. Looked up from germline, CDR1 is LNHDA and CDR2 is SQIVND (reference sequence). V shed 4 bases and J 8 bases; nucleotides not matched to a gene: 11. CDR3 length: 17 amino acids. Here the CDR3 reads CASSKSLAGTGGEKLFF. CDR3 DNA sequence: TGTGCCAGTAGTAAGAGTCTAGCCGGGACAGGGGGCGAAAAACTGTTTTTT.

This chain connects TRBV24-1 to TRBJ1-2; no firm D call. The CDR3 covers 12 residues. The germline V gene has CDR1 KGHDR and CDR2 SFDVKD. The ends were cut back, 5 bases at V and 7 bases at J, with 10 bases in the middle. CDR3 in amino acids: CATSVGPVGYTF. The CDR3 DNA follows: TGTGCCACCAGTGTTGGTCCGGTTGGCTACACCTTC.

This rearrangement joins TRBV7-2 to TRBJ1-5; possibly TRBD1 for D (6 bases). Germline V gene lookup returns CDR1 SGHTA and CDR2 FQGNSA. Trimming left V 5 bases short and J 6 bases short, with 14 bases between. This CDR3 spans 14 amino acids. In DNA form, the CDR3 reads TGTGCCAGCAGCCCGGGAGGGGGGGGTCAGCCCCAGCATTTT. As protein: CASSPGGGGQPQHF. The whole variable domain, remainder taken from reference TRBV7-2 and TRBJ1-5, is GAGVSQSPSNKVTEKGKDVELRCDPISGHTALYWYRQSLGQGLEFLIYFQGNSAPDKSGLPSDRFSAERTGGSVSTLTIQRTQQEDSAVYLCASSPGGGGQPQHFGDGTRLSIL.

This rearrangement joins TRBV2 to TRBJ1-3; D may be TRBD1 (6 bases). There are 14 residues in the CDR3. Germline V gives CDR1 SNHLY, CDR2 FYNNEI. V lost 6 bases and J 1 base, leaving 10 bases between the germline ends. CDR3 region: CASREQGSGNTIYF. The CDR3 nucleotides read TGTGCCAGCAGGGAACAGGGATCTGGAAACACCATATATTTT.

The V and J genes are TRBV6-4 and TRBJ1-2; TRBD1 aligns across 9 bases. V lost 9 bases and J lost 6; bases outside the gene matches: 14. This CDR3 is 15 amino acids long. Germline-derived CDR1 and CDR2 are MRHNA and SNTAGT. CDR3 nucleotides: TGTGCCAGAGACCTCCGGGACAGGGAGGAGGATGGCTACACCTTC. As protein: CARDLRDREEDGYTF.

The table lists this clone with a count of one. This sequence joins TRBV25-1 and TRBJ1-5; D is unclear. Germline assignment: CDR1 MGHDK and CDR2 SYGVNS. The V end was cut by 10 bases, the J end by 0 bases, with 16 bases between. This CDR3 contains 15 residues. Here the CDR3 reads CATSDGVYSNQPQHF. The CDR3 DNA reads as TGTGCCACCTCCGACGGAGTATATAGCAATCAGCCCCAGCATTTT.

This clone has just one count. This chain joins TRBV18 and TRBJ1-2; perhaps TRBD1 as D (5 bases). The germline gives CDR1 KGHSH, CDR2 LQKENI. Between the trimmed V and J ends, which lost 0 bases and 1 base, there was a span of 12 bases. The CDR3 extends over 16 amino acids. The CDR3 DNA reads TGTGCCAGCTCACCACCTGACAGCAGAATTAACTATGGCTACACCTTC. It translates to CASSPPDSRINYGYTF.

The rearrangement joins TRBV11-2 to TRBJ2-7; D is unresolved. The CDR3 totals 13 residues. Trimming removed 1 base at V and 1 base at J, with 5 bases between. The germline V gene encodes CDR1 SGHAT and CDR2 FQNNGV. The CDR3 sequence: CASSLVRSYEQYF. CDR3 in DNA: TGTGCCAGCAGCTTAGTACGGTCCTACGAGCAGTACTTC.

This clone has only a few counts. Here the CDR3 DNA reads TGCAGTGCTAGTACTAGCGGGAGTGGCGGGGAGCTGTTTTTT. Translating it yields CSASTSGSGGELFF. The V and J genes are TRBV20-1 and TRBJ2-2; 11 positions match TRBD2. V lost 3 bases to trimming and J lost 7 bases; unmatched junction nucleotides: 4. This CDR3 spans 14 amino acids. CDR1 DFQATT and CDR2 SNEGSKA come from the germline V gene (reference sequence).

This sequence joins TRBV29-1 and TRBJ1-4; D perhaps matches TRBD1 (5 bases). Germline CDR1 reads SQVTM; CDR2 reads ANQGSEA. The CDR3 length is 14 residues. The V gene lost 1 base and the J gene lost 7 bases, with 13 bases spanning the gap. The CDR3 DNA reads TGCAGCGTTGAAGGTTCGGGGGAGGGTGAAAAACTGTTTTTT. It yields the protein CSVEGSGEGEKLFF.

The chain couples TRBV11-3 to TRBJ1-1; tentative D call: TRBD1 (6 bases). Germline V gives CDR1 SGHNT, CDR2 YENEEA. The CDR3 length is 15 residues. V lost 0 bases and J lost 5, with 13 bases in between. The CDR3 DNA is TGTGCCAGCAGCTTAGACCTGAGGGGGGGGACTGAAGCTTTCTTT. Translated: CASSLDLRGGTEAFF.

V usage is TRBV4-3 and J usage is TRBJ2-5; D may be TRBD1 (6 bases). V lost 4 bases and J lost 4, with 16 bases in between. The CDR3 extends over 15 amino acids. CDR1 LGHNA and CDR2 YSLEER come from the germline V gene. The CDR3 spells CASSPRTAELETQYF. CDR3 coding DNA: TGCGCCAGCAGCCCACGGACAGCGGAGTTAGAGACCCAGTACTTC.

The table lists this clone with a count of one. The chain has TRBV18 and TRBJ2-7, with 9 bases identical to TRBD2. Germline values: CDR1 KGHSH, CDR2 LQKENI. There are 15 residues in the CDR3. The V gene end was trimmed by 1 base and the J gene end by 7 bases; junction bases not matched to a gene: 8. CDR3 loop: CASSPRQVAGEEQYF. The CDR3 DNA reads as TGTGCCAGCTCACCACGGCAGGTAGCGGGGGAAGAGCAGTACTTC. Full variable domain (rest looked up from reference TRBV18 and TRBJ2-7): NAGVMQNPRHLVRRRGQEARLRCSPMKGHSHVYWYRQLPEEGLKFMVYLQKENIIDESGMPKERFSAEFPKEGPSILRIQQVVRGDSAAYFCASSPRQVAGEEQYFGPGTRLTVT.

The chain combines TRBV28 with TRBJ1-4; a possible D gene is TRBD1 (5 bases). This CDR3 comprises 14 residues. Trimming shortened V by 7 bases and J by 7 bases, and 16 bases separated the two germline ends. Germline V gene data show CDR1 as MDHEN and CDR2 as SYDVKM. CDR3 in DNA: TGTGCCAGCACCCTGGGGGGATCAAGTGAAAAACTGTTTTTT. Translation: CASTLGGSSEKLFF.

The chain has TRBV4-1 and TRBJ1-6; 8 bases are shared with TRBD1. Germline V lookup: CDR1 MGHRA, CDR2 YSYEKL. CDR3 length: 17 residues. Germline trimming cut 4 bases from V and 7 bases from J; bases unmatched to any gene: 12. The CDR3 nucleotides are TGCGCCAGCAGCCCCTTCGCAGGACAGGGAGAAAATTCACCCCTCCACTTT. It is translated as CASSPFAGQGENSPLHF.

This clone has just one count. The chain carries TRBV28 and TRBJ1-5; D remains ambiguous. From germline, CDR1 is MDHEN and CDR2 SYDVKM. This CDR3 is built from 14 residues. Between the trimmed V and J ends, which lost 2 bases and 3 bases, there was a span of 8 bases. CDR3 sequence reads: CASSLGQLNQPQHF. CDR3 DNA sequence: TGTGCCAGCAGTTTAGGGCAGCTCAATCAGCCCCAGCATTTT.